The 22 T cell receptor beta chains listed next were all sequenced from one sample in a study of T cell changes during pregnancy in multiple sclerosis (dated by TCRdb to the late 2010s). Libraries came from the immunoSEQ multiplex PCR assay. The table was pulled from immuneACCESS by TCRdb, which kept in-frame rearrangements only. Such tables lose some clones; where checked, under half of the loss comes from unresolved V genes, and the rest has no known cause. This sample has around 92,000 clones in its table, and about 94% of those were observed once. The ten top clones hold 2.2% of the sample. Sequencing was performed on peripheral blood, taken in the third trimester of pregnancy. The source is a female donor with multiple sclerosis, enrolled in a pregnancy study.

The V gene is TRBV19, the J gene TRBJ1-2; no clear D. V was trimmed by 10 bases and J by 2 bases, leaving 20 bases between them. The CDR3 spans 15 residues. Per germline, CDR1 LNHDA and CDR2 SQIVND (reference sequence). The CDR3 reads CATLGPIAWNYGYTF. CDR3 DNA sequence: TGTGCCACCCTCGGTCCGATTGCTTGGAACTATGGCTACACCTTC.

J is TRBJ1-5 and V is TRBV28; TRBD1 aligns across 10 bases. The length of the CDR3 is 16 residues. The germline V gene has CDR1 MDHEN and CDR2 SYDVKM. With 6 bases clipped from V and 3 bases from J, the junction kept 8 bases outside the gene matches. The CDR3 sequence: CASRPGTGVTNQPQHF. In DNA form, the CDR3 reads TGTGCCAGCAGACCCGGGACAGGGGTCACCAATCAGCCCCAGCATTTT.

Written as DNA, the CDR3 is TGTGCCAGCAGCGGGACAGCGCGTAACACCGGGGAGCTGTTTTTT. Protein sequence: CASSGTARNTGELFF. The chain carries TRBV7-9 and TRBJ2-2, with 7 bases that match TRBD1. The CDR3 has 15 amino acids. The germline CDR1 and CDR2 sequences are SEHNR and FQNEAQ (reference sequence). V lost 5 bases to trimming and J lost 2 bases; unmatched junction nucleotides: 5.

In its sample, this clone was seen a few times. The chain has TRBV6-1 and TRBJ2-3; TRBD1 aligns across 7 bases. Trimming at V came to 8 bases and at J to 5 bases, leaving 7 bases not matched to a gene. The CDR3 has 13 amino acids. Germline V gives CDR1 MNHNS, CDR2 SASEGT. CDR3 coding DNA: TGTGCCAGCGGGGACAGCTGGAAAGATACGCAGTATTTT. This translates into CASGDSWKDTQYF.

The chain couples TRBV7-8 to TRBJ2-7, with 13 bases aligning to TRBD2. Germline trimming cut 0 bases from V and 7 bases from J; bases unmatched to any gene: 0. CDR3 length: 14 amino acids. In germline, CDR1 is SGHVS, CDR2 FQNEAQ. The CDR3 protein is CASSLAGLAGEQYF. The CDR3 DNA reads TGTGCCAGCAGCTTAGCGGGACTAGCGGGAGAGCAGTACTTC.

The chain recombines TRBV5-1 with TRBJ2-6; D perhaps matches TRBD1 (6 bases). Germline-derived CDR1 and CDR2 are SGHRS and YFSETQ. This CDR3 comprises 21 residues. V was pared by 1 base and J by 0 bases, with 23 bases between. The CDR3 nucleotides are TGCGCCAGCAGCTTGACAGGGACACCATTATTATCATACTCTGGGGCCAACGTCCTGACTTTC. Translated: CASSLTGTPLLSYSGANVLTF.

The chain combines TRBV7-6 with TRBJ2-7; 7 bases line up with TRBD1. The trim removed 1 base at V and 5 bases at J, leaving 8 bases unmatched. The CDR3 runs to 15 residues. The germline V gene encodes CDR1 SGHVS and CDR2 FNYEAQ. The CDR3 loop is CASSLEGAGPNEQYF. As DNA, the CDR3 is TGTGCCAGCAGCTTAGAGGGGGCAGGCCCCAACGAGCAGTACTTC.

The rearrangement uses TRBV10-3 and TRBJ2-1; maybe TRBD2 (6 bases). The CDR3 is 13 residues long. The ends were cut back, 2 bases at V and 6 bases at J, with 8 bases in the middle. Germline V gives CDR1 ENHRY, CDR2 SYGVKD. The CDR3 DNA reads as TGTGCCATCAGTGAGCTGACTAGCAATGAGCAGTTCTTC. Translated, it gives CAISELTSNEQFF.

This chain connects TRBV27 to TRBJ1-2; D possibly corresponds to TRBD1 (6 bases). The CDR3 is 14 residues long. V dropped 2 bases and J dropped 3 bases, with 10 bases sitting between them. Germline lookup yields CDR1 MNHEY and CDR2 SMNVEV (reference sequence). CDR3 nucleotides: TGTGCCAGCAGTTTAACAGGGCGTGACTATGGCTACACCTTC. It is translated as CASSLTGRDYGYTF.

V is TRBV2 and J is TRBJ2-7, with TRBD1 identical over 10 bases. This CDR3 is built from 14 residues. Germline V lookup: CDR1 SNHLY, CDR2 FYNNEI. Unmatched junction bases numbered 5, after V lost 6 bases and J lost 3 bases. The CDR3 sequence: CASRRTGGNYEQYF. The DNA for the CDR3 is TGTGCCAGCAGGCGGACAGGGGGGAACTACGAGCAGTACTTC. The entire variable domain, with the rest obtained from reference TRBV2 and TRBJ2-7, is as follows: EPEVTQTPSHQVTQMGQEVILRCVPISNHLYFYWYRQILGQKVEFLVSFYNNEISEKSEIFDDQFSVERPDGSNFTLKIRSTKLEDSAMYFCASRRTGGNYEQYFGPGTRLTVT.

The chain combines TRBV4-2 with TRBJ2-1; 8 nucleotides agree with TRBD2. V lost 1 base and J lost 6; bases outside the gene matches: 8. Germline CDR1 reads LGHNA; CDR2 reads YNFKEQ. The CDR3 runs 16 residues. The DNA for the CDR3 is TGTGCCAGCAGCCAAGTGCGTAGCGGGACGAGCAATGAGCAGTTCTTC. Its translation: CASSQVRSGTSNEQFF.

The chain links TRBV13 to TRBJ1-1, with D maybe TRBD1 (5 bases). Per germline, CDR1 PRHDT and CDR2 FYEKMQ (reference sequence). The CDR3 covers 16 residues. The germline V and J ends were trimmed by 5 bases and 3 bases, with 19 bases remaining between them. The CDR3: CASSLPGIGGDTEAFF. The CDR3 nucleotides are TGTGCCAGCAGCCTACCAGGGATCGGAGGGGACACTGAAGCTTTCTTT.

This sequence joins TRBV11-3 and TRBJ2-1; a possible D gene is TRBD1 (6 bases). The V gene's germline CDR1 is SGHNT and CDR2 YENEEA. The germline V and J ends were trimmed by 5 bases and 5 bases, with 16 bases remaining between them. The CDR3 consists of 15 residues. CDR3 in DNA: TGTGCCAGCAGCCCACGTAGGGGGAAAAACAATGAGCAGTTCTTC. Translating it yields CASSPRRGKNNEQFF. Drawing the rest from reference TRBV11-3 and TRBJ2-1, the complete variable domain is EAGVVQSPRYKIIEKKQPVAFWCNPISGHNTLYWYLQNLGQGPELLIRYENEEAVDDSQLPKDRFSAERLKGVDSTLKIQPAELGDSAVYLCASSPRRGKNNEQFFGPGTRLTVL.

The V and J genes are TRBV10-3 and TRBJ2-2; D unresolved. Germline V lookup: CDR1 ENHRY, CDR2 SYGVKD. V shed 6 bases and J shed 3 bases, with 8 bases lying between them. This CDR3 has 13 amino acids. As DNA, the CDR3 is TGTGCCATCAGAAACATGGACACCGGGGAGCTGTTTTTT. This codes for CAIRNMDTGELFF.

The J gene is TRBJ1-6, the V gene TRBV2, with no clear D. Germline V gene lookup returns CDR1 SNHLY and CDR2 FYNNEI. V was cut by 4 bases and J by 0 bases, with 7 bases left in between. This CDR3 comprises 15 residues. As DNA, the CDR3 is TGTGCCAGCAGTGTTTGGAGCTCCTATAATTCACCCCTCCACTTT. It specifies CASSVWSSYNSPLHF.

DNA of the CDR3: TGCGCCAGCAGCTCAGACTCCTACGACACTGAAGCTTTCTTT. Its protein product is CASSSDSYDTEAFF. The rearrangement joins TRBV5-1 to TRBJ1-1; D gene unclear. V gave up 3 bases and J gave up 3 bases, with 12 bases separating them. The CDR3 is made up of 14 amino acids. Germline V CDR1 and CDR2: SGHRS, YFSETQ.

V gene TRBV6-4 combines with J gene TRBJ2-3; 12 bases are shared with TRBD2. Germline V gene data show CDR1 as MRHNA and CDR2 as SNTAGT. This CDR3 contains 16 residues. J was trimmed by 7 bases and V by 3 bases; bases with no gene match: 8. The chain's CDR3 is CASSEASGRGTNTQYF. In DNA, the CDR3 is TGTGCCAGCAGTGAAGCTAGCGGGAGGGGAACAAATACGCAGTATTTT.

This chain joins TRBV2 and TRBJ2-2; tentative D call: TRBD1 (5 bases). Trimming shortened V by 7 bases and J by 7 bases, and 16 bases separated the two germline ends. CDR3 size: 14 residues. Germline values: CDR1 SNHLY, CDR2 FYNNEI. CDR3 coding DNA: TGTGCCAGCATGGGGCAAGGGATGGACGGGGAGCTGTTTTTT. Its protein product is CASMGQGMDGELFF.

CDR3 sequence reads: CASSRDSGRAGELFF. The CDR3 DNA reads as TGCGCCAGCAGCCGGGACAGCGGGAGAGCCGGGGAGCTGTTTTTT. The chain uses TRBV5-1 and TRBJ2-2; TRBD2 might be the D (8 bases). CDR3 size: 15 residues. The ends were cut back, 4 bases at V and 6 bases at J, with 16 bases in the middle. Germline lookup yields CDR1 SGHRS and CDR2 YFSETQ.

This chain links TRBV2 with TRBJ2-1; D is possibly TRBD2 (6 bases). The CDR3 has 15 residues. The germline CDR1 and CDR2 sequences are SNHLY and FYNNEI. With 4 bases removed from V and 0 bases from J, the gap between germline ends came to 10 bases. In DNA form, the CDR3 reads TGTGCCAGCAGTGGGTTGGGGGGCTCCTACAATGAGCAGTTCTTC. This gives the protein CASSGLGGSYNEQFF.

The chain carries TRBV9 and TRBJ1-3; unclear D gene. This CDR3 comprises 15 residues. The V and J ends lost 3 bases and 0 bases respectively, with 10 bases between them. Germline lookup yields CDR1 SGDLS and CDR2 YYNGEE. The CDR3 region has the DNA TGTGCCAGCAGCGGTGGAGGTTTCTCTGGAAACACCATATATTTT. It encodes CASSGGGFSGNTIYF.

V usage is TRBV6-5 and J usage is TRBJ1-2; tentative D call: TRBD1 (6 bases). V shed 2 bases and J shed 7 bases, with 11 bases lying between them. CDR1 MNHEY and CDR2 SVGAGI come from the germline V gene. The CDR3 runs 13 residues. CDR3 bases: TGTGCCAGCAGTTACCGATCAGGGGCTGGCTACACCTTC. It specifies CASSYRSGAGYTF.